This T cell receptor beta chain was captured in a study of metastatic and nonmetastatic thyroid tumors. About the study: Both malignant and benign thyroid patients supplied peripheral blood and tumor or nodule tissue samples, across which the repertoires of these patients were then compared.

Every patient was untreated before thyroid surgery. This clone is deemed medium-sized (0.01 to 0.1%). CDR1 WSHSY and CDR2 SAAADI come from the germline V gene. CDR3 length: 15 residues. Trimming took 9 bases from V and 3 from J, leaving 19 bases between them. Using MiXCR, TCRdb re-called clones from the PCR reads. Of some 19,000 clones listed, just over 25% were seen once; the top ten hold 3% to 4%. The origin of this receptor is a male donor with papillary thyroid cancer or a benign thyroid nodule (not recorded which). Some clones in this sample may be carry-over from other donors' samples. The sample was blood. This chain connects TRBV10-2 to TRBJ2-3; weak D call: TRBD1 (6 bases). CDR3 sequence reads: CARSSNRDATDTQYF. The CDR3 bases are TGCGCCAGGAGCAGTAACAGGGACGCTACAGATACGCAGTATTTT.